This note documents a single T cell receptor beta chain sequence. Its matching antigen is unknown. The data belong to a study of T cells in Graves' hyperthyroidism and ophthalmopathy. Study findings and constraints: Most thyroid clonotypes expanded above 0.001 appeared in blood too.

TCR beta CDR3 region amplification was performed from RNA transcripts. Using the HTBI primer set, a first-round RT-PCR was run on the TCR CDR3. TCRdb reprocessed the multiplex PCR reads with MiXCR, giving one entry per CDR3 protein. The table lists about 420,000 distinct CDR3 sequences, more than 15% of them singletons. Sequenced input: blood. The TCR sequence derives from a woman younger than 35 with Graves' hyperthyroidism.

The CDR3 DNA sequence: TGTGCCAGCAAGAAAGCGGGACCCTACAATGAGCAGTTCTTC. It yields the protein CASKKAGPYNEQFF. The chain employs TRBV6-1 and TRBJ2-1; 7 bases match TRBD2. V shed 7 bases and J 2 bases; nucleotides not matched to a gene: 5. The CDR3 extends over 14 amino acids. The germline V gene has CDR1 MNHNS and CDR2 SASEGT.